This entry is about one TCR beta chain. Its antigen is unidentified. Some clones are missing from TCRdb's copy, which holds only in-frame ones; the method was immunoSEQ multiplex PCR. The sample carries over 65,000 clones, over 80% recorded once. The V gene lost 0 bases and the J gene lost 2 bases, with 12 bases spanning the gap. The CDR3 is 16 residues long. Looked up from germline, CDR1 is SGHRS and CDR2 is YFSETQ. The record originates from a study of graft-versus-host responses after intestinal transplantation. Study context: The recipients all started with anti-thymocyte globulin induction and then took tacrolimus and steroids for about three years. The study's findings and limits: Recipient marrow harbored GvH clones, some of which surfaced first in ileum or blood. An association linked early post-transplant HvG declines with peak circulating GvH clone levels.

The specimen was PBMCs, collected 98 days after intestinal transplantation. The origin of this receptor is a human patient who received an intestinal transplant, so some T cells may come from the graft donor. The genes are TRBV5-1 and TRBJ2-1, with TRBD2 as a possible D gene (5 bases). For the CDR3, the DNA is TGCGCCAGCAGCTTGGCCCGCGGGCGGACCTACAATGAGCAGTTCTTC. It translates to CASSLARGRTYNEQFF.